This entry describes one T cell receptor beta chain. Researchers ran the PCR with 60 Vbeta and 13 Jbeta primers. Method: immunoSEQ multiplex PCR; TCRdb's copy keeps in-frame clones and lacks some. The table includes hundreds of thousands of clones, 80% to 85% detected once. The sample belongs to a study of cytomegalovirus exposure and HLA in healthy donors. This clonotype was sampled from a boy aged 2-9 years in good health and CMV-seronegative. Sequenced material: PBMCs.

The DNA of the CDR3 is TGCGCCAGCAGCTTTGTCACAGCCGACTACGAGCAGTACTTC. Its translation: CASSFVTADYEQYF. The V and J genes are TRBV5-1 and TRBJ2-7; D remains unclear. Germline lookup yields CDR1 SGHRS and CDR2 YFSETQ. The CDR3 sequence is 14 residues long. The ends were cut back, 2 bases at V and 3 bases at J, with 12 bases in the middle.